This TCR beta chain was profiled in a study of early T cells in non-severe SARS-CoV-2 infection (dated by TCRdb to the early 2020s). For the wider study: TCR sequencing used bulk RNA from unsorted whole blood, so alpha and beta chains could not be paired.

Broader findings and caveats from the paper: VDJdb matching was skewed toward anti-spike CD8 responses, so virus-specific expansions were likely underestimated and private and CD4 specificities were missed.

With respect to this clonotype: Its antigen is currently not known. Base-call qualities are not available, and no considerably larger clone is one nucleotide away.

The method was 5' RACE. The listed sequencing device is NextSeq 500. Unique molecular identifiers were attached to individual cDNA molecules in the TCR library protocol so that sequencing error and PCR bias could be corrected. Both TCR alpha and beta chains were sequenced, and tight co-correlation was observed between alpha and beta sequence abundances in each sample. The paper's data handling went like this. Decombinator V4 was used to annotate TCR sequences for V gene, J gene and CDR3. Expanded TCRs were defined as changing significantly between any two time points under a Poisson model with p below 0.0001. TCR abundances were normalised to the total number of TCRs sequenced in each sample and reported as counts per million. MAIT TCRs were defined by TRAV1-2 paired with TRAJ12, TRAJ20 or TRAJ33, and iNKT TCRs by TRAV10 paired with TRAJ18. A search of VDJdb, accessed on 1 November 2021, was run for TCRs annotated to CMV, EBV and SARS-CoV-2, with TCRs annotated for multiple antigens excluded. TCRdb reprocessing: public reads trimmed at Q25 with fastp, clones called with MiXCR, in-frame beta chains kept. A single entry per CDR3 protein holds the most common genes and DNA from its merged rows. The V and J calls were determined by TCRdb, not by the authors. In this sample the table shows about 59,000 distinct CDR3 sequences, less than 15% of which occur a single time. The leading ten clones occupy almost 9.5% of the sample.

V drops 7 bases and J drops 4 bases, leaving 13 bases in between. Reading the germline V gene (reference sequence) gives CDR1 MNHEY and CDR2 SMNVEV. The CDR3 numbers 13 residues from cysteine through phenylalanine. Kept here is only the CDR3 DNA, which spans 39 bases and is read in frame from base 1. The study was a case-control design nested within a healthcare worker cohort in London, UK, with weekly nasopharyngeal swab PCR tests and blood sampling. Between 23 and 31 March 2020, the week of the UK lockdown, healthcare workers were enrolled and then followed up weekly for as long as 16 weeks. The receptor was isolated from an adult who was a healthcare worker with PCR-confirmed SARS-CoV-2 infection or an uninfected control (not recorded which). The V gene is TRBV27 and the J gene is TRBJ1-1; a tentative D call is TRBD1 (6 bases match). The sample was whole blood, taken at baseline. The CDR3 in this case is CASNLIGGTEAFF. The bases are TGTGCCAGCAATCTAATAGGGGGCACTGAAGCTTTCTTT.